This passage covers 7 T cell receptor beta chains from one sample sequenced in a study of OX40 agonist ivuxolimab in advanced cancers. Clones were read by immunoSEQ multiplex PCR, and TCRdb kept only the in-frame ones, dropping some. The sample comprises over 65,000 clones, approximately 80% of which are singletons, and roughly 5.8% rests with the top ten. This material consisted of CD4+ or CD8+ T cells sorted from blood, taken in a trial of the OX40 agonist ivuxolimab. Receptors were obtained from an adult with an advanced solid tumor such as melanoma, head and neck, liver or kidney cancer.

The chain is built from TRBV5-6 and TRBJ2-1; TRBD2 agrees at 8 bases. There are 15 residues in the CDR3. J was trimmed by 5 bases and V by 0 bases; bases with no gene match: 4. Germline V lookup: CDR1 SGHDT, CDR2 YYEEEE. The CDR3 sequence: CASSLGSGRNNEQFF. In nucleotides, the CDR3 is TGTGCCAGCAGCTTGGGGAGCGGGAGAAACAATGAGCAGTTCTTC.

V is TRBV11-3 and J is TRBJ2-7; TRBD1 might be the D (5 bases). The CDR3 is made up of 15 amino acids. The germline V gene encodes CDR1 SGHNT and CDR2 YENEEA. V shed 2 bases and J shed 0 bases, with 11 bases lying between them. CDR3 in DNA: TGTGCCAGCAGCTTACAGGGATCCAGCTCCTACGAGCAGTACTTC. It is translated as CASSLQGSSSYEQYF.

This chain connects TRBV7-2 to TRBJ2-5, with 7 nucleotides matching TRBD1. Germline V gives CDR1 SGHTA, CDR2 FQGNSA. The CDR3 sequence is 14 residues long. J gave up 2 bases and V 4 bases, and 4 bases lay outside the gene matches. CDR3 nucleotides: TGTGCCAGCAGCTCCCGGACAGGACAAGAGACCCAGTACTTC. Its protein product is CASSSRTGQETQYF.

The chain links TRBV11-1 to TRBJ1-1; D uncertain. V was shortened by 1 base and J by 11 bases, with 8 bases between the two germline ends. There are 11 residues in the CDR3. Germline V lookup: CDR1 SGHAT, CDR2 FQDESV (reference sequence). In DNA form, the CDR3 reads TGTGCCAGCAGCTTAGGTGCGTTGGCTTTCTTT. It encodes CASSLGALAFF.

This clone was counted between two and nine times. The chain links TRBV9 to TRBJ1-2, with 9 bases matching TRBD1. After removal of 5 bases from V and 4 bases from J, the junction contained 6 bases not matched to a gene. Germline CDR1 is SGDLS and CDR2 is YYNGEE. The CDR3 is made up of 14 amino acids. In nucleotides, the CDR3 is TGTGCCAGCAGTCCCGGGACAGGGTTCTATGGCTACACCTTC. This sequence encodes CASSPGTGFYGYTF.

The CDR3 loop is CASSPRTSGGTHTGELFF. Here the CDR3 DNA reads TGTGCCAGCTCACCGCGGACTAGCGGGGGGACCCACACCGGGGAGCTGTTTTTT. The rearrangement links TRBV18 to TRBJ2-2; 14 bases are a match to TRBD2. Trimming took 3 bases from V and 3 from J; bases not matched to a gene: 6. CDR3 length: 18 amino acids. Per germline, CDR1 KGHSH and CDR2 LQKENI.

Only one count was recorded for this clone. V and J are TRBV6-6 and TRBJ2-4; D unresolved. This CDR3 has 15 amino acids. Germline V CDR1 and CDR2: MNHNY, SVGAGI (reference sequence). V lost 1 base to trimming and J lost 1 base, with 8 bases between them. In nucleotides, the CDR3 is TGTGCCAGCAGTTACTGGGATTGGGCCAAAAACATTCAGTACTTC. Its protein is CASSYWDWAKNIQYF.